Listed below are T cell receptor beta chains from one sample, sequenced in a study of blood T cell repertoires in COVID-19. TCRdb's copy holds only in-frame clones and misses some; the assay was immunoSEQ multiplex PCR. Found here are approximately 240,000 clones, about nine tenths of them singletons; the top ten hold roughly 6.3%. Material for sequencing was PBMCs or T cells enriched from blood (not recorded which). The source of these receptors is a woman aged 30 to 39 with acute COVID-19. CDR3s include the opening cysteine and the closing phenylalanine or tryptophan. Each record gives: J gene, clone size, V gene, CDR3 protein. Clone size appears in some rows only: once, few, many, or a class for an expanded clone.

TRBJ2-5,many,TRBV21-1,CASSKDGREEETQYF
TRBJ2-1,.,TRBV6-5,CASSYWGGPTYNEQFF
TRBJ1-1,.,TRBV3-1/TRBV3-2,CASSQLGQLNTEAFF
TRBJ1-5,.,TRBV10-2,CASRFRQGGQPQHF
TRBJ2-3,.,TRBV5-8,CASRIAGVDTQYF
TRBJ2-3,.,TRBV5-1,CASTPGQTTDTQYF
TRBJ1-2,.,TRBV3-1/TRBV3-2,CASSRGQGGGYTF
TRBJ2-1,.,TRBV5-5,CASTSLYEQFF
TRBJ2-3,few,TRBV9,CASSVLRGEDTQYF
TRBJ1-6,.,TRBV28,CASREDLTEAYNSPLHF
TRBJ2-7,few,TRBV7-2,CASRSGVGWEAYEQYF
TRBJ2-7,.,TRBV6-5,CASAGQNYEQYF
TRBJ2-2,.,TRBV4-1,CASSQSGNTGELFF
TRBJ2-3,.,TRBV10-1,CASRPENTDTQYF
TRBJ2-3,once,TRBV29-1,CSVVGRVASWGTDTQYF
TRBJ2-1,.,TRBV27,CASSYQGYNEQFF
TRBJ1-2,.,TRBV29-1,CSADGDGYTF